The 11 T cell receptor beta chains below come from one sample, sequenced in a study of cytomegalovirus exposure and HLA in healthy donors. Use of 60 Vbeta and 13 Jbeta primers characterized the PCR. Clones were sequenced by immunoSEQ multiplex PCR, and TCRdb holds only the in-frame ones, with some missing. The data show 75,000 to 90,000 clones, with over 75% seen just once and around 3.4% held by the top ten. The sample was PBMCs. Receptors originate from a man in his forties or fifties in good health and CMV-seronegative.

As concerns this clone: This same CDR3 is encoded by further DNA sequences in the sample. DNA for the CDR3: TGTGCCAGCAGTTACTCAAGCGGACAGGGGTCCTACGAGCAGTACTTC. Translating gives CASSYSSGQGSYEQYF. This chain connects TRBV6-5 to TRBJ2-7; 9 bases line up with TRBD1. CDR3 length: 16 residues. The V segment lost 0 bases and the J segment 1 base; nucleotides outside the gene matches: 4. Germline V lookup: CDR1 MNHEY, CDR2 SVGAGI.

The chain recombines TRBV6-5 with TRBJ2-7; TRBD2 is a possible D gene (6 bases). Per germline, CDR1 MNHEY and CDR2 SVGAGI. The length of the CDR3 is 14 residues. The germline V and J ends were trimmed by 7 bases and 5 bases, with 18 bases remaining between them. The CDR3 sequence is CASTQRAGLDEQYF. The CDR3 DNA reads as TGTGCCAGCACTCAACGGGCGGGGCTAGACGAGCAGTACTTC.

This clone was counted between two and nine times. CDR3 nucleotides: TGTGCCAGCAGTATGGACAGGGTATATAATTCACCCCTCCACTTT. Encoded protein: CASSMDRVYNSPLHF. The chain couples TRBV6-1 to TRBJ1-6; 8 nucleotides align to TRBD1. Trimming at V came to 5 bases and at J to 4 bases, leaving 4 bases not matched to a gene. In germline, CDR1 is MNHNS, CDR2 SASEGT. This CDR3 is built from 15 residues.

This clone was seen a handful of times. The chain employs TRBV28 and TRBJ1-5; 8 bases are shared with TRBD1. V was clipped by 4 bases and J by 3 bases; unmatched bases: 5. Germline assignment: CDR1 MDHEN and CDR2 SYDVKM. This CDR3 is 15 amino acids long. The CDR3 here is CASSSSDRDNQPQHF. The DNA for the CDR3 is TGTGCCAGCAGTTCCTCGGACAGGGACAATCAGCCCCAGCATTTT.

The chain employs TRBV7-8 and TRBJ2-3; a weak D match, TRBD2 (6 bases). Per the germline V gene, CDR1 is SGHVS and CDR2 is FQNEAQ. The CDR3 has 16 amino acids. Trimming shortened V by 7 bases and J by 0 bases, and 17 bases separated the two germline ends. CDR3 in amino acids: CASTPLSGGSTDTQYF. The DNA of the CDR3 is TGTGCCAGCACCCCCCTTAGCGGAGGTAGCACAGATACGCAGTATTTT.

The rearrangement joins TRBV11-2 to TRBJ1-4, with D uncertain. This CDR3 comprises 15 residues. Germline-derived CDR1 and CDR2 are SGHAT and FQNNGV. Trimming pared 1 base from V and 2 bases from J, leaving 8 bases between. The CDR3 loop reads CASSLGSLTNEKLFF. In DNA, the CDR3 is TGTGCCAGCAGCTTAGGTTCTCTGACTAATGAAAAACTGTTTTTT.

The chain links TRBV6-5 to TRBJ2-1; no clear D. V lost 6 bases and J 14 bases, leaving 20 bases between the germline ends. CDR1 and CDR2 from the germline V gene are MNHEY and SVGAGI. The CDR3 length is 13 residues. The CDR3 sequence is CASRIGGSSKEFF. CDR3 DNA sequence: TGTGCCAGCAGAATCGGCGGATCTAGTAAGGAGTTCTTC.

J is TRBJ1-1 and V is TRBV9; D may be TRBD1 (5 bases). The germline CDR1 and CDR2 sequences are SGDLS and YYNGEE. CDR3 length equals 13 residues. V was pared by 0 bases and J by 4 bases, with 7 bases between. The CDR3 reads CASSVEGFTEAFF. The CDR3 DNA reads as TGTGCCAGCAGCGTAGAGGGGTTCACTGAAGCTTTCTTT.

J is TRBJ2-1 and V is TRBV10-3; 8 bases fit TRBD1. V shed 6 bases and J 4 bases; nucleotides not matched to a gene: 11. Germline lookup yields CDR1 ENHRY and CDR2 SYGVKD. The CDR3 contains 16 residues. CDR3: CAISYGQGSGYNEQFF. CDR3 sequence (DNA): TGTGCCATCAGCTACGGACAGGGATCGGGTTACAATGAGCAGTTCTTC.

J is TRBJ2-7 and V is TRBV5-5; 7 bases agree with TRBD1. V shed 2 bases, J shed 1 base, and the junction held 3 bases outside the gene matches. Germline assignment: CDR1 SGHKS and CDR2 YYEKEE (reference sequence). The length of the CDR3 is 14 residues. In DNA form, the CDR3 reads TGTGCCAGCAGCTTCACAGGGGCATCCTACGAGCAGTACTTC. Amino acids: CASSFTGASYEQYF.

This chain uses TRBV9 with TRBJ2-3; 8 bases are shared with TRBD2. CDR1 is SGDLS, CDR2 YYNGEE, per germline. CDR3 length: 16 amino acids. With V trimmed by 4 bases and J by 2 bases, 9 bases remained unmatched. The CDR3 sequence: CASSSTRGGYTDTQYF. The DNA of the CDR3 is TGTGCCAGCAGCTCCACTCGGGGGGGATACACAGATACGCAGTATTTT.